This T cell receptor beta chain was recovered during a study of PD-1 blockade in classical Hodgkin lymphoma (dated by TCRdb to 2019 to 2021). As for the study more broadly: Nivolumab dosing was 3 mg/kg intravenously every 2 weeks, continuing until either disease progression or unacceptable toxicity. The study used TCR beta sequencing and CyTOF to define a peripheral blood immune signature of response to PD-1 blockade in classical Hodgkin lymphoma. Overall study results and their limits: Diversity was lower in patients who began nivolumab less than 1 year after ASCT, so these patients were left out of later analyses to avoid confounding by immune reconstitution. Among trial patients, those achieving complete response had baseline diversity similar to that of newly diagnosed patients, while diversity was significantly lower in partial responders and progressors. Baseline TCR diversity was reported as lower in newly diagnosed patients than in healthy donors, and lower still in relapsed/refractory patients. CD4+ but not CD8+ TCR diversity rose significantly by C4D1 (p=0.0027 vs p=0.16), most apparent in complete responders (p=0.02). The study was restricted to a single clinical trial cohort, and the causes of repertoire differences, possibly disease activity or prior therapy, were left undefined.

A word on this clone: The target of this receptor is not known. Per-nucleotide qualities are absent, and no much larger clonotype sits a single base away.

This specimen's time point label, interpreted: cycle 2 day 1 (C2D1) of nivolumab. Every trial patient had relapsed after autologous stem cell transplantation, and cohorts A, B and C differed in prior brentuximab vedotin exposure. The trial cohort was composed of roughly 60 patients with relapsed/refractory classical Hodgkin lymphoma, for whom complete response, partial response or progressive disease was recorded as best overall response. Trial patients were treated with single-agent nivolumab in the multi-cohort phase II CheckMate 205 trial. Best overall response was determined by an independent review committee according to the 2007 International Working Group response criteria. Trial PBMCs were obtained immediately prior to nivolumab initiation (C1D1) and on therapy at cycle 2 day 1 and cycle 4 day 1. After peripheral blood was drawn into 8 mL Vacutainer Cell Preparation Tubes, PBMCs were isolated by centrifugation and then cryopreserved.

The CDR3 measures 13 amino acids from cysteine to phenylalanine. CDR3 DNA is the only sequence kept; it has 39 bases, read in frame from the first base. Trimming removed 7 bases from V and 9 bases from J; the gene matches leave 9 bases unexplained. According to the germline V gene, CDR1 reads MDHEN and CDR2 reads SYDVKM. The Qiagen DNeasy kit was used to extract genomic DNA from unsorted PBMCs and from the negatively selected CD4+ and CD8+ fractions. Using primers that anneal to V and J segments, immunoSEQ multiplex PCR amplified the TCR beta CDR3 regions. A synthetic immune receptor repertoire was used to minimize amplification bias, and any residual bias was removed computationally once sequencing was done. Per the source publication's procedure: Custom Python scripts were used to quantify repertoire diversity as the Shannon entropy index. Unsorted, CD4+ and CD8+ repertoires were analyzed separately, except for combined analyses in which CD4+ and CD8+ sequences were merged in silico. Clonal expansion was defined as at least a 2-fold frequency increase after treatment relative to C1D1, with a pseudocount of 0.5 for undetected baseline clones. Singleton clones were defined as clones with 0 or 1 copy at C1D1, and non-singleton clones were defined as clones with 2 or more copies. Clones expanded in unsorted samples were annotated as CD4+, CD8+ or unknown by matching protein sequences in sorted samples from the same patient. Diversity changes from C1D1 to C4D1 were tested in paired samples using Wilcoxon tests. Imported from immuneACCESS, the table was reduced by TCRdb to in-frame sequences with V and J called. These copies leave out some clones; in studies compared against another copy, an unresolved V gene accounts for under half, and the cause of the remainder is not known. Clone size and V and J calls were adopted from that table, with D and trimming inferred from the DNA. Across this sample there are some 30,000 clones, with approximately 70% seen only once. The ten largest clones capture 26% of the sample.

The material sequenced was peripheral blood mononuclear cells (PBMCs), taken before the second cycle of nivolumab. The TCR originated in a human donor with classical Hodgkin lymphoma. The receptor chain draws on TRBV28 and TRBJ2-1; the junction holds 7 bases that match TRBD1. The CDR3 in this case is CASTGTVKGEQFF. The nucleotides read TGTGCCAGCACCGGGACAGTTAAGGGTGAGCAGTTCTTC.